This T cell receptor beta chain was obtained from a study of T cells in Graves' hyperthyroidism and ophthalmopathy. These patients, aged 18 to 65, had recently diagnosed hyperthyroidism lasting under 2 months. This clonotype was found many times. Amplified regions were TCR beta CDR3 sequences from RNA transcripts. The HTBI primer set served for first-round RT-PCR of the TCR CDR3. MiXCR was run by TCRdb on the multiplex PCR reads, yielding one entry per CDR3 protein. The repertoire has about 420,000 distinct CDR3 sequences, 15% to 18% of them found once; the top ten carry around 7.3%. This CDR3 is 13 amino acids long. The V and J ends lost 5 bases and 6 bases respectively, with 14 bases between them. Looked up from germline, CDR1 is SEHNR and CDR2 is FQNEAQ (reference sequence).

The sequence was collected from a woman younger than 35 with Graves' hyperthyroidism. Sequencing was performed on blood. The chain is built from TRBV7-9 and TRBJ2-7; a weak D match, TRBD2 (5 bases). CDR3 DNA: TGTGCCAGCAGCCTCGGGGTGCAGCGCGAGCAGTACTTC. Translation: CASSLGVQREQYF.